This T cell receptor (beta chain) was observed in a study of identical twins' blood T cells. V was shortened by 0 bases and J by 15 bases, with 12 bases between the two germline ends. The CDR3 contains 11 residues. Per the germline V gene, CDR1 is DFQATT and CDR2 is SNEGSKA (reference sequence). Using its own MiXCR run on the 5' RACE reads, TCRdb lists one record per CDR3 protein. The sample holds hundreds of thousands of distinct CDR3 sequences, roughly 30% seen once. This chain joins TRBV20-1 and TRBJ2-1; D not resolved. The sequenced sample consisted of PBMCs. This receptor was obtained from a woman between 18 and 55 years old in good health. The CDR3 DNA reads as TGCAGTGCTAGAGATCTCAACGGTCTGTTCTTC. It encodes CSARDLNGLFF.